These 29 T cell receptor beta chains were all obtained from the same sample, sequenced in a study of control samples from healthy donors and cancer patients. Assay: immunoSEQ multiplex PCR; the TCRdb copy retains only in-frame clones and omits some. Of roughly 220,000 clones in the sample, roughly 94% were seen once. The sequencing input was blood. The source is a man between 45 and 60 years old in good health.

The chain links TRBV6-5 to TRBJ2-4; TRBD1 or TRBD2 may be the D gene (6 bases each). V was pared by 5 bases and J by 5 bases, with 16 bases between. The length of the CDR3 is 15 residues. CDR1 is MNHEY and CDR2 is SVGAGI in the germline V gene. For the CDR3, the DNA is TGTGCCAGCAGTACCAGGGGCTCGGGGGAAAACATTCAGTACTTC. Translating it yields CASSTRGSGENIQYF.

This rearrangement joins TRBV9 to TRBJ2-6; D might be TRBD2 (5 bases). The CDR3 loop spans 14 amino acids. Germline V gene lookup returns CDR1 SGDLS and CDR2 YYNGEE. V shed 3 bases and J shed 6 bases, with 10 bases lying between them. This chain's CDR3 is CASSAGSPANVLTF. The CDR3 region has the DNA TGTGCCAGCAGCGCGGGATCCCCGGCCAACGTCCTGACTTTC.

V gene TRBV5-1 combines with J gene TRBJ1-1; 7 bases fit TRBD1. With 0 bases clipped from V and 0 bases from J, the junction kept 5 bases outside the gene matches. The CDR3 covers 16 residues. Germline lookup yields CDR1 SGHRS and CDR2 YFSETQ. The CDR3 spells CASSLEAGGMNTEAFF. CDR3 nucleotides: TGCGCCAGCAGCTTGGAGGCAGGGGGGATGAACACTGAAGCTTTCTTT.

The rearrangement joins TRBV4-3 to TRBJ1-4; D call uncertain. Germline V lookup: CDR1 LGHNA, CDR2 YSLEER. This CDR3 contains 16 residues. V lost 3 bases, J lost 0 bases, and 11 bases lay in between. CDR3 in amino acids: CASSQGKNPTNEKLFF. CDR3 bases: TGCGCCAGCAGCCAGGGCAAGAACCCAACTAATGAAAAACTGTTTTTT.

The chain carries TRBV9 and TRBJ1-2, with D hard to call. The CDR3 contains 13 residues. Germline V gives CDR1 SGDLS, CDR2 YYNGEE. The V end was cut by 2 bases, the J end by 2 bases, with 7 bases between. CDR3 nucleotide sequence: TGTGCCAGCAGCGTCACAGAGAACTATGGCTACACCTTC. Protein product: CASSVTENYGYTF.

This clone was observed a single time. The genes are TRBV5-5 and TRBJ2-2; unclear D gene. CDR1 SGHKS and CDR2 YYEKEE come from the germline V gene (reference sequence). CDR3 length: 14 amino acids. V lost 4 bases and J 8 bases, leaving 15 bases between the germline ends. The CDR3 DNA reads as TGTGCCAGCAGCCCGATCCACTTCCCGGGGGAGCTGTTTTTT. Translation: CASSPIHFPGELFF.

On this clone: No DNA is shown, since the ends of the CDR3 on it are uncertain; the CDR3 is the one TCRdb lists. The V and J genes are TRBV29-1 and TRBJ1-1. CDR1 is SQVTM and CDR2 is ANQGSEA in the germline V gene. The CDR3 contains 9 residues when both ends are counted. CDR3 residues: CSVGAGTFF.

The chain recombines TRBV18 with TRBJ2-7; a weak D match, TRBD1 (5 bases). The germline V gene has CDR1 KGHSH and CDR2 LQKENI. The CDR3 contains 14 residues. V was trimmed by 2 bases and J by 0 bases, leaving 8 bases between them. The CDR3 protein is CASSPGAASYEQYV. CDR3 in DNA: TGTGCCAGCTCACCAGGGGCGGCCTCCTACGAGCAGTACGTC.

The chain carries TRBV5-1 and TRBJ1-4; D gene ambiguous. CDR3 length: 14 amino acids. Germline lookup yields CDR1 SGHRS and CDR2 YFSETQ. V was cut by 5 bases and J by 3 bases, with 11 bases left in between. The CDR3 sequence: CASRRADSNEKLFF. The CDR3 coding sequence is TGCGCCAGCAGGCGTGCGGATTCTAATGAAAAACTGTTTTTT.

The genes are TRBV27 and TRBJ1-5; tentative D call: TRBD1 (5 bases). CDR1 is MNHEY, CDR2 SMNVEV, per germline (reference sequence). The CDR3 spans 15 residues. V lost 7 bases to trimming and J lost 0 bases, with 13 bases between them. The CDR3 loop is CASKRTPNSNQPQHF. As DNA, the CDR3 is TGTGCCAGCAAACGGACACCAAATAGCAATCAGCCCCAGCATTTT.

This chain uses TRBV28 with TRBJ1-5; 9 bases match TRBD1. Germline V gives CDR1 MDHEN, CDR2 SYDVKM. Trimming at V came to 5 bases and at J to 6 bases, leaving 11 bases not matched to a gene. The CDR3 has 16 residues. The CDR3 reads CASSPSDRGNGQPQHF. The DNA of the CDR3 is TGTGCCAGCAGTCCCTCAGACAGGGGGAATGGTCAGCCCCAGCATTTT.

This clone was seen once. V usage is TRBV20-1 and J usage is TRBJ2-7, with 10 positions matching TRBD2. The V and J ends lost 6 bases and 1 base, in that order; junction bases with no gene match: 3. The length of the CDR3 is 13 residues. CDR1 is DFQATT, CDR2 SNEGSKA, per germline (reference sequence). The CDR3: CSASSGGSYEQYV. Here the CDR3 DNA reads TGCAGTGCAAGTAGCGGGGGGTCCTACGAGCAGTACGTC.

Here the CDR3 reads CASLDGGSDVQYF. The CDR3 region has the DNA TGTGCCAGCTTAGATGGAGGTTCAGATGTGCAGTACTTC. This sequence joins TRBV18 and TRBJ2-7; perhaps TRBD2 as D (5 bases). CDR3 length: 13 residues. The germline gives CDR1 KGHSH, CDR2 LQKENI. Between the trimmed V and J ends, which lost 7 bases and 9 bases, there was a span of 19 bases.

The J gene is TRBJ1-1, the V gene TRBV5-4; D not resolved. The CDR3 has 13 amino acids. Germline lookup yields CDR1 SGHNT and CDR2 YYREEE (reference sequence). V was pared by 2 bases and J by 7 bases, with 12 bases between. CDR3 DNA: TGTGCCAGCAGCTTCCCTGACGGTTATGAAGCTTTCTTT. Protein product: CASSFPDGYEAFF.

This clone was counted between two and nine times. The CDR3 coding sequence is TGCAGTGCCAGTCCCCAAAAGGGAAACTATGGCTACACCTTC. Protein: CSASPQKGNYGYTF. The V gene is TRBV20-1, the J gene TRBJ1-2; D remains unclear. CDR1 and CDR2 from the germline V gene are DFQATT and SNEGSKA (reference sequence). The germline V and J ends were trimmed by 6 bases and 2 bases, with 16 bases remaining between them. The CDR3 contains 14 residues.

This chain links TRBV5-8 with TRBJ1-5, with 7 bases lining up with TRBD1. Per the germline V gene, CDR1 is SGHTS and CDR2 is YDEGEE. The CDR3 is 13 residues long. The trim removed 4 bases at V and 4 bases at J, leaving 2 bases unmatched. The CDR3 protein is CASSRDRNQPQHF. The CDR3 DNA follows: TGTGCCAGCAGCCGGGACAGAAATCAGCCCCAGCATTTT.

The chain joins TRBV10-3 to TRBJ1-1, with D possibly TRBD1 on 5 matching bases. Trimming removed 7 bases from V and 6 bases from J, with 12 bases in between. There are 12 residues in the CDR3. Per germline, CDR1 ENHRY and CDR2 SYGVKD. CDR3 nucleotides: TGTGCCATCACTGGGGACGGAGCTGAAGCTTTCTTT. Amino acid sequence: CAITGDGAEAFF.

The CDR3 region is CASSTGSTGNTIYF. CDR3 bases: TGTGCCAGCAGTACAGGATCCACTGGAAACACCATATATTTT. V is TRBV6-5 and J is TRBJ1-3; tentatively, D is TRBD1 (5 bases). CDR1 and CDR2 from the germline V gene are MNHEY and SVGAGI. With 5 bases removed from V and 2 bases from J, the gap between germline ends came to 10 bases. The CDR3 length is 14 residues.

The rearrangement uses TRBV28 and TRBJ2-2; no firm D call. The length of the CDR3 is 14 residues. The germline V gene has CDR1 MDHEN and CDR2 SYDVKM. The germline V and J ends were trimmed by 4 bases and 3 bases, with 9 bases remaining between them. The CDR3 loop is CASSSLQYTGELFF. Here the CDR3 DNA reads TGTGCCAGCAGTTCCCTACAGTACACCGGGGAGCTGTTTTTT.

The chain combines TRBV7-3 with TRBJ2-1, with TRBD2 matching 7 bases. Looked up from germline, CDR1 is SGHTA and CDR2 is FQGTGA. V lost 5 bases to trimming and J lost 8 bases; unmatched junction nucleotides: 9. The CDR3 totals 14 residues. CDR3 amino acids: CASSPGLVSYEQFF. DNA for the CDR3: TGTGCCAGCAGCCCAGGACTAGTCTCCTATGAGCAGTTCTTC.

CDR3 region: CASSLGGAREAFF. The CDR3 DNA reads as TGTGCCAGCAGCTTAGGGGGGGCACGAGAAGCTTTCTTT. The rearrangement uses TRBV13 and TRBJ1-1, with D maybe TRBD1 (6 bases). V lost 0 bases and J lost 8, with 10 bases in between. Germline V gene sequence: CDR1 PRHDT, CDR2 FYEKMQ (reference sequence). This CDR3 spans 13 amino acids.

The chain uses TRBV11-2 and TRBJ2-6; D unclear. V was clipped by 4 bases and J by 5 bases, with 9 bases between them. This CDR3 is built from 14 residues. Germline V CDR1 and CDR2: SGHAT, FQNNGV. The CDR3 region has the DNA TGTGCCAGCAGCTCCCGTGCGAGGGCCAACGTCCTGACTTTC. This codes for CASSSRARANVLTF. The variable domain in full, completed from reference TRBV11-2 and TRBJ2-6, reads EAGVAQSPRYKIIEKRQSVAFWCNPISGHATLYWYQQILGQGPKLLIQFQNNGVVDDSQLPKDRFSAERLKGVDSTLKIQPAKLEDSAVYLCASSSRARANVLTFGAGSRLTVL.

The V call is TRBV6-1, the J call TRBJ1-2; no reliable D call. This CDR3 has 14 amino acids. CDR1 is MNHNS and CDR2 is SASEGT in the germline V gene. V dropped 3 bases and J dropped 4 bases, with 12 bases sitting between them. The CDR3 reads CASSEDPHVYGYTF. For the CDR3, the DNA is TGTGCCAGCAGTGAGGACCCACACGTCTATGGCTACACCTTC.

The chain uses TRBV11-2 and TRBJ2-2, with a possible D match to TRBD2 (6 bases). This CDR3 is built from 18 residues. The ends were cut back, 5 bases at V and 2 bases at J, with 21 bases in the middle. Germline V gene lookup returns CDR1 SGHAT and CDR2 FQNNGV. CDR3 loop: CASSPRPPLAPNTGELFF. Written as DNA, the CDR3 is TGTGCCAGCAGCCCCCGGCCTCCCCTAGCGCCCAACACCGGGGAGCTGTTTTTT.

This chain joins TRBV5-4 and TRBJ1-2; 9 bases map to TRBD1. Germline assignment: CDR1 SGHNT and CDR2 YYREEE (reference sequence). CDR3 length: 15 amino acids. Germline trimming cut 0 bases from V and 6 bases from J; bases unmatched to any gene: 6. The CDR3 sequence is CASSLAGDRGNGYTF. Here the CDR3 DNA reads TGTGCCAGCAGCTTGGCCGGCGACAGGGGGAATGGCTACACCTTC.

The chain uses TRBV6-5 and TRBJ1-6, with a possible D match to TRBD1 (5 bases). Deletions cut 8 bases from V and 7 bases from J, with 12 bases between. The CDR3 totals 13 residues. Germline assignment: CDR1 MNHEY and CDR2 SVGAGI. The CDR3, as DNA: TGTGCCAGCGCCTCGGGACCCAATTCACCCCTCCACTTT. Its protein product is CASASGPNSPLHF.

This clone was counted a single time. The chain is built from TRBV11-2 and TRBJ2-1; D ambiguous. Trimming left V 1 base short and J 10 bases short, with 11 bases between. Germline V gene data show CDR1 as SGHAT and CDR2 as FQNNGV. CDR3 length: 13 amino acids. The CDR3 DNA reads TGTGCCAGCAGCTTAGGTGTCAGGCTGGAGCAGTTCTTC. Translation gives CASSLGVRLEQFF.

The chain joins TRBV10-3 to TRBJ1-3, with D maybe TRBD1 (6 bases). The CDR3 has 14 amino acids. V dropped 6 bases and J dropped 0 bases, with 9 bases sitting between them. The germline V gene has CDR1 ENHRY and CDR2 SYGVKD. The CDR3 bases are TGTGCCATCAGCTGGGACATCTCTGGAAACACCATATATTTT. This translates into CAISWDISGNTIYF.

The rearrangement links TRBV5-1 to TRBJ2-1, with D possibly being TRBD1 or TRBD2 (6 bases each). Germline assignment: CDR1 SGHRS and CDR2 YFSETQ. The CDR3 extends over 14 amino acids. The V gene lost 5 bases and the J gene lost 10 bases, with 19 bases spanning the gap. Written as DNA, the CDR3 is TGCGCCAGCAGGAGGAGGGGGGAGGTAAGCGAGCAGTTCTTC. Its protein product is CASRRRGEVSEQFF.